These T cell receptor beta chains were read from a single sample in a study of blood T cell repertoires in COVID-19. The assay was immunoSEQ multiplex PCR, and TCRdb's table has in-frame clones only and misses some. The table lists 200,000 or so clones, 65% to 85% of them singletons, with around 16% in the top ten. The sequencing sample was made of peripheral blood. These receptors were obtained from a man aged 55 to 69 with active or convalescent COVID-19. The CDR3 runs from the conserved cysteine through the conserved F or W. The D gene is left open where the match is weak. A clone size is listed for some rows: how often the clone was seen (once, few, many), or a class if it is expanded.

TRBJ2-7,.,15,TRBV28,TRBD1,CASNGPGQGTYEQYF,TGTGCCAGCAACGGACCGGGACAGGGGACCTACGAGCAGTACTTC
TRBJ2-2,once,15,TRBV2,.,CASSVRRPNTGELFF,TGTGCCAGCAGTGTCCGCAGGCCGAACACCGGGGAGCTGTTTTTT
TRBJ2-1,.,16,TRBV7-6,TRBD2,CASSLRLAASYNEQFF,TGTGCCAGCAGCCTCAGACTAGCGGCCTCCTACAATGAGCAGTTCTTC
TRBJ1-4,.,14,TRBV4-1,.,CASSFFSTNEKLFF,TGCGCCAGCAGCTTCTTTTCAACTAATGAAAAACTGTTTTTT
TRBJ1-1,.,15,TRBV7-8,.,CASSRDRSFNTEAFF,TGTGCCAGCAGCCGAGACAGGTCCTTTAACACTGAAGCTTTCTTT
TRBJ2-7,once,16,TRBV6-5,TRBD2,CASSSPSGRTSYEQYF,TGTGCCAGCAGTTCCCCGAGCGGGAGAACATCCTACGAGCAGTACTTC
TRBJ2-1,.,14,TRBV6-2/TRBV6-3,TRBD2,CASSRGSPYNEQFF,TGTGCCAGCAGTCGCGGGAGCCCCTACAATGAGCAGTTCTTC
TRBJ1-2,.,13,TRBV11-2,.,CASSLGQVRGYTF,TGTGCCAGCAGCTTAGGACAGGTTCGAGGCTACACCTTC
TRBJ1-2,once,14,TRBV2,.,CASSVEVLGYGYTF,TGTGCCAGCAGTGTGGAGGTGCTTGGCTATGGCTACACCTTC
TRBJ2-5,.,13,TRBV7-2,.,CASSLGLQETQYF,TGTGCCAGCAGCTTAGGACTTCAAGAGACCCAGTACTTC
TRBJ1-6,.,14,TRBV7-3,.,CASSLGENNSPLHF,TGTGCCAGCAGCTTAGGAGAGAATAATTCACCCCTCCACTTT
TRBJ2-7,once,14,TRBV18,TRBD1,CATSRDRDYREQYF,TGTGCCACGTCCCGGGACAGGGACTATCGGGAGCAGTACTTC
TRBJ2-7,.,13,TRBV28,TRBD1,CASTRQGYDEQYF,TGTGCCAGCACCAGACAGGGCTATGACGAGCAGTACTTC
TRBJ2-2,few,13,TRBV19,.,CASTSARRGELFF,TGTGCCAGTACCTCAGCCCGGAGAGGGGAGCTGTTTTTT
TRBJ2-5,few,17,TRBV5-1,TRBD2,CASSLVGGGVFQETQYF,TGCGCCAGCAGCTTGGTCGGCGGGGGGGTCTTCCAAGAGACCCAGTACTTC
TRBJ2-7,.,10,TRBV19,.,CASSTHEQYF,TGTGCCAGTAGTACTCACGAGCAGTACTTC
TRBJ1-1,.,13,TRBV21-1,.,CASSATGVGEAFF,TGTGCCAGCAGCGCAACAGGGGTGGGTGAAGCTTTCTTT
TRBJ2-1,.,12,TRBV29-1,.,CSVWTANNEQFF,TGCAGCGTTTGGACAGCCAACAATGAGCAGTTCTTC
TRBJ1-1,.,17,TRBV14,.,CASSQATPTPMNTEAFF,TGTGCCAGCAGCCAAGCGACACCCACCCCCATGAACACTGAAGCTTTCTTT
TRBJ1-5,.,18,TRBV5-1,TRBD1,CASSLSPLGGAGNQPQHF,TGCGCCAGCAGCTTGAGCCCCCTAGGGGGCGCGGGCAATCAGCCCCAGCATTTT
TRBJ2-6,.,18,TRBV12-5,.,CASGLAFSSSAGANVLTF,TGTGCTAGTGGTTTGGCATTTAGTAGTTCGGCTGGGGCCAACGTCCTGACTTTC
TRBJ2-7,.,15,TRBV7-2,TRBD2,CASSTNLAGETEQYF,TGTGCCAGCAGCACTAACCTGGCGGGAGAAACCGAGCAGTACTTC
TRBJ2-5,.,15,TRBV5-5,TRBD2,CASSLQGLAYETQYF,TGTGCCAGCAGCCTACAGGGACTAGCATACGAGACCCAGTACTTC
TRBJ2-5,once,13,TRBV6-2/TRBV6-3,.,CASSYLRYETQYF,TGTGCCAGCAGTTATCTGAGATACGAGACCCAGTACTTC
TRBJ2-2,.,17,TRBV4-1,.,CASSQLSILANTGELFF,TGCGCCAGCAGCCAATTGAGCATACTCGCGAACACCGGGGAGCTGTTTTTT
TRBJ1-1,.,12,TRBV7-9,TRBD1,CASSPRQGAAFF,TGTGCCAGCAGCCCCCGACAGGGGGCCGCTTTCTTT
TRBJ1-5,.,13,TRBV7-8,.,CASSLVRGQPQHF,TGTGCCAGCAGCTTAGTTAGGGGTCAGCCCCAGCATTTT
TRBJ2-5,.,13,TRBV20-1,.,CSASFSGGETQYF,TGCAGTGCTAGTTTTAGCGGAGGAGAGACCCAGTACTTC
TRBJ2-1,.,16,TRBV9,TRBD1,CASSPRQGRSYNEQFF,TGTGCCAGCAGTCCACGACAGGGGAGGTCCTACAATGAGCAGTTCTTC
TRBJ1-3,.,16,TRBV14,.,CASSPRGGTSGNTIYF,TGTGCCAGCAGCCCTCGGGGAGGAACCTCTGGAAACACCATATATTTT
TRBJ1-5,.,18,TRBV6-4,TRBD1,CASGGTNHRTGGYQPQHF,TGTGCCAGCGGGGGAACGAACCACCGGACAGGGGGCTATCAGCCCCAGCATTTT
TRBJ2-7,.,16,TRBV11-2,TRBD1,CASSLVSGTGLYEQYF,TGTGCCAGCAGCTTAGTTTCCGGGACAGGGCTCTACGAGCAGTACTTC
TRBJ2-1,.,14,TRBV18,.,CASSLKTEANEQFF,TGTGCCAGCTCACTAAAAACGGAGGCGAATGAGCAGTTCTTC
TRBJ1-3,.,17,TRBV18,TRBD1,CASSPPSRGRRGNTIYF,TGTGCCAGCTCACCACCTTCCAGGGGGCGGCGAGGAAACACCATATATTTT
TRBJ2-7,.,13,TRBV6-5,TRBD2,CASRLGLEYEQYF,TGTGCCAGCAGGCTGGGACTAGAGTACGAGCAGTACTTC
TRBJ2-2,.,17,TRBV11-3,TRBD1,CASSSFTGTGITGELFF,TGTGCCAGCAGCTCTTTTACCGGGACAGGGATCACCGGGGAGCTGTTTTTT
TRBJ2-7,many,15,TRBV24-1,.,CATSDSRGSGYEQYF,TGTGCCACCAGTGACTCCCGGGGTAGTGGTTACGAGCAGTACTTC
TRBJ1-4,.,15,TRBV9,TRBD1,CASTLGQGQAEKLFF,TGTGCCAGCACACTGGGACAGGGACAGGCTGAAAAACTGTTTTTT
TRBJ2-1,.,12,TRBV28,.,CASSFILNEQFF,TGTGCCAGCAGTTTTATCCTCAATGAGCAGTTCTTC
TRBJ2-2,.,22,TRBV21-1,.,CASSKALVSFPVGGWRFRELFF,TGTGCCAGCAGCAAAGCGCTTGTTTCCTTCCCTGTGGGGGGGTGGAGATTCCGGGAGCTGTTTTTT
TRBJ2-1,.,17,TRBV28,TRBD2,CASRRSRTSGVYNEQFF,TGTGCCAGCAGACGATCCCGGACTAGCGGGGTCTACAATGAGCAGTTCTTC
TRBJ1-5,few,13,TRBV7-8,.,CASSLIPQGPQHF,TGTGCCAGCAGCTTAATCCCCCAGGGGCCCCAGCATTTT
TRBJ2-2,.,11,TRBV6-6,.,CATTFEGELFF,TGTGCCACCACTTTCGAGGGGGAGCTGTTTTTT
TRBJ2-7,.,15,TRBV5-4,TRBD1,CASSLNRGFSYEQYF,TGTGCCAGCAGCTTAAACAGGGGATTCTCCTACGAGCAGTACTTC
TRBJ1-2,.,11,TRBV19,.,CATLQGYGYTF,TGTGCCACCCTACAGGGCTATGGCTACACCTTC
TRBJ2-3,.,13,TRBV13,.,CASSLFRSDTQYF,TGTGCCAGCAGCTTATTTCGGTCCGATACGCAGTATTTT
TRBJ2-6,.,16,TRBV7-3,.,CASSPYRGSGANVLTF,TGTGCCAGCAGCCCCTATAGGGGGTCGGGGGCCAACGTCCTGACTTTC
TRBJ2-1,.,17,TRBV19,.,CASTLFAVASSYNEQFF,TGTGCCAGTACCTTATTCGCGGTAGCGAGCTCCTACAATGAGCAGTTCTTC
TRBJ1-1,.,13,TRBV28,TRBD1,CASSPRDSTEAFF,TGTGCCAGCAGTCCCCGGGACAGCACTGAAGCTTTCTTT
TRBJ2-5,.,16,TRBV24-1,.,CATSAGGSGAQETQYF,TGTGCCACCAGTGCGGGCGGTAGCGGAGCGCAAGAGACCCAGTACTTC
TRBJ1-6,.,11,TRBV18,.,CASSELESLHF,TGTGCCAGCTCGGAGCTTGAATCCCTCCACTTT
TRBJ2-6,.,15,TRBV28,.,CASSLEGSGANVLTF,TGTGCCAGCAGTTTAGAGGGTTCTGGGGCCAACGTCCTGACTTTC
TRBJ2-3,.,16,TRBV5-1,TRBD2,CASSLALAVGTDTQYF,TGCGCCAGCAGCTTGGCACTAGCGGTGGGGACAGATACGCAGTATTTT
TRBJ2-7,.,16,TRBV27,TRBD1,CASSLSSGTGPNEQYF,TGTGCCAGCAGTTTAAGTTCGGGGACAGGGCCCAACGAGCAGTACTTC
TRBJ1-5,.,15,TRBV28,TRBD1,CASSYRDRRYQPQHF,TGTGCCAGCAGTTACCGGGACAGGCGATATCAGCCCCAGCATTTT